This entry is about one TCR beta chain. This clonotype was observed many times. Its antigen remains unidentified. Within one base of it there is no much larger clone, and no base qualities were kept. V sheds 3 bases and J sheds 6 bases, leaving 12 bases between their ends. The CDR3, from cysteine to phenylalanine, totals 14 residues. Kept here is only the CDR3 DNA, which spans 42 bases and is read in frame from base 1. As encoded in the germline V gene (reference sequence), CDR1 is MNHEY while CDR2 is SMNVEV. The time point label of this sample denotes: healthy volunteer bleed at 6 weeks. Total RNA was extracted from unfractionated whole blood collected in Tempus Blood RNA tubes. As TCR sequencing controls, roughly 5 healthy volunteers were used, with blood taken at day 0, 2 weeks and 6 weeks. The data were obtained in a study of human T cells and chemical hapten exposure (dated by TCRdb to the early 2020s). Background for the entire study: Libraries were pooled for sequencing, and per-sample TCR yields varied mainly because of small differences in library volumes within the pool. In alopecia patients, the study followed how the peripheral blood TCR repertoire changed in vivo over primary and secondary sensitization to diphenylcyclopropenone (DPC), a hapten. From each blood RNA sample, both TCR alpha and TCR beta chains were sequenced.

Library preparation used RACE. The run used a NextSeq 500. Library preparation attached unique molecular identifiers to individual cDNA molecules for quantitative, reproducible TCR counting. From the authors' description of their analysis: A median of around 100,000 TCRs per sample was observed, with a range of about 23,224 to 690,600. The Decombinator software suite was used to annotate V, J and CDR3 in the TCR reads. To make PS versus PT1 abundance plots, every sample was subsampled to the same number of TCRs (28,000). Expanded TCRs were defined as absent before sensitization and observed at least eight times at the 2-week time point. TCRdb redid the processing of the public reads, applying fastp at Q25 and MiXCR, and retained in-frame beta chains. Each entry is one CDR3 protein sequence, shown with its most common DNA and genes. The V and J calls, along with clone size, are taken from TCRdb and not from the paper's own processing. The sample table holds about 45,000 distinct CDR3 sequences, of which about 4% were seen once. About 6% of the sample comes from the top ten.

What the study reported, not specific to this receptor: The number of TCRs above 1 in 1000 frequency did not change with DPC sensitization; there was no evidence of global repertoire structure alterations. Repeated subsampling changed both the strength of the expansion versus patch-test correlation and the threshold at which that correlation became significant.

Rearrangement joined TRBV27 to TRBJ1-5; no D gene call is confident. This receptor was taken from a human donor in good health. Some clones in this sample may be carry-over from other donors' samples. The specimen sequenced was whole blood. The DNA is TGTGCCAGCAGTTTGACCGCCGGCGGTCAGCCCCAGCATTTT. It is translated as CASSLTAGGQPQHF.